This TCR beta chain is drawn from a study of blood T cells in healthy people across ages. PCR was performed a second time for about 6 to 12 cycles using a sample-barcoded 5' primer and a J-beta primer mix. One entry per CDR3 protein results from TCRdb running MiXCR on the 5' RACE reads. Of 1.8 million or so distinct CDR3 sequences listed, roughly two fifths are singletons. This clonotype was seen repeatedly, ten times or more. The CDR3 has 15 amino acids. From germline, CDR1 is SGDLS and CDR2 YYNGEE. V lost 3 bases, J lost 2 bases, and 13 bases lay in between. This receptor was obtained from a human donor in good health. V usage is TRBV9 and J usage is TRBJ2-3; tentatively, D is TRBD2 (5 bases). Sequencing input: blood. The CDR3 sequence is CASSAGWQFTDTQYF. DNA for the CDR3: TGTGCCAGCAGCGCGGGGTGGCAGTTCACAGATACGCAGTATTTT.